This T cell receptor (beta chain) was recorded in a study of shared clonotypes between healthy human individuals. Overall study context: Donor ages ranged 18 to 49 years: a couple of women, a few men. Study-level results: Generally, naive subsets came out with larger estimated richness than memory subsets. Exclusively blood specimens were collected; tissue repertoires likely differ. A few donors had roughly 5% of their naive CD4 clonotypes in common.

The assay was immunoSEQ multiplex PCR, and TCRdb's table has in-frame clones only and misses some. The top ten clones hold roughly 0.61% of a sample with more than 900,000 clones, approximately 78% of them seen once. The CDR3 is 15 residues long. V trimming: 2 bases; J trimming: 2 bases; junction bases outside the gene matches: 7. Per the germline V gene, CDR1 is SGHDT and CDR2 is YYEEEE. Comments on this clone: Its antigen remains unknown.

The sample comprised memory CD4+ T cells from PBMCs. As for subset: CD45RA-negative fraction. The genes are TRBV5-6 and TRBJ2-7; 7 bases are shared with TRBD1. The sequence was collected from a man aged 18 to 30 in good health. Some clones in this sample may be carry-over from other donors' samples. CDR3 sequence reads: CASSFLGGATYEQYF. For the CDR3, the DNA is TGTGCCAGCAGCTTTTTAGGGGGCGCGACCTACGAGCAGTACTTC.